This T cell receptor (beta chain) came from a study of PD-L1 blockade in urothelial cancer listed by TCRdb under 2017. About the study as a whole: Every patient began therapy in about 2014 and was given atezolizumab 1,200 mg intravenously every 3 weeks. Pretreatment tumor samples and matched peripheral blood, collected serially before and after atezolizumab treatment, underwent TCR sequencing. A median of around 150,000 T cells and some 90,000 unique TCRs was obtained from blood samples, and a median clonality of approximately 0.08 was observed. Twenty-nine patients had pretreatment blood TCR-seq, roughly 25 had at least one posttreatment blood collection, and roughly 25 had tumor TCR-seq. Blood samples were analyzed at two time points: 3 weeks after treatment start (second dose) and 6 weeks after treatment start. The study, an exploratory multi-omic analysis, examined somatic, immune and clinical correlates of response to PD-L1 blockade with atezolizumab in urothelial cancer. In the same patients who had TCR sequencing, pretreatment tumors also underwent whole exome sequencing and RNA sequencing. Patients had an ECOG performance status of 0 or 1 and had received between 0 and 3 prior chemotherapy regimens. Durable clinical benefit was achieved by nine patients and was not achieved by 20 patients. About 90% of the 29 patients were identified as males with urothelial cancer of bladder origin, and a prior smoking history was reported by 18 of 29 patients. Progression-free survival longer than 6 months counted as durable clinical benefit, and TCR features were additionally tested against both progression-free and overall survival. On the study overall, not on this receptor specifically: Because the sample size was small (n ≈ 30) and many exploratory analyses were performed, the results are intended to be hypothesis-generating. Patients with durable benefit showed greater expansion of tumor-associated TCR clones in peripheral blood 3 weeks after starting treatment (n ≈ 21, p = 0.022). Improved progression-free and overall survival was found to be associated with pretreatment peripheral blood TCR clonality below the median.

Sample time point, as interpreted from the label and publication: peripheral blood 6 weeks after treatment start. A total of under 30 patients with locally advanced or metastatic urothelial carcinoma, treated at Memorial Sloan Kettering on a trial protocol, made up the cohort. Peripheral blood mononuclear cells were collected pretreatment and during treatment, at between 1 and 8 total time points per patient. The Qiagen DNeasy Blood extraction kit was used to purify genomic DNA from total PBMCs and tumor samples. Collected pretreatment and during treatment, PBMCs were isolated and stored as previously described. Note on this clone: No antigen is known for it. No base quality information exists; no much larger clone differs at one position.

Synthetic TCR analog templates were spiked into each PCR so that absolute template abundance could be estimated from read counts. The immunoSEQ assay was used to amplify TCRbeta CDR3 regions from genomic DNA with bias-controlled V and J gene primers. Sequencing of rearranged TCRbeta segments was done at approximately 20X coverage. For the original study's pipeline: Clustering was used to correct sequencing errors, and CDR3s were annotated against IMGT so that V, D and J genes could be assigned. Downstream analyses used only productive TCRbeta rearrangements, leaving out any out-of-frame or stop-codon sequences. Clonality was calculated as one minus the Shannon entropy normalized by the log of the number of unique productive sequences. Clones differing between time points or between blood and tumor were identified using Fisher's exact test with Benjamini-Hochberg correction, with an adjusted p below 0.01 applied as the threshold. As stored in TCRdb, this immuneACCESS dataset retains in-frame rearrangements with V and J assigned. A fraction of the clones does not appear; measured against another copy, unresolved V genes explain less than half of the discrepancy, and the remainder lacks a known reason. That table furnishes V, J and clone size, whereas the DNA furnished D and trimming. This sample gives approximately 47,000 clones in total; approximately 81% of them show up just once. The ten largest clones take up about 10% of the sample.

Sample: PBMCs, taken around atezolizumab (anti-PD-L1) treatment. The clonotype originates from a man in his 70s with urothelial cancer.

DNA sequence: TGCGCCAGCAGCTTGGGACAGCCCGGCGATGGCTACACCTTC. Its product reads: CASSLGQPGDGYTF. The chain is encoded by TRBV5-1 joined to TRBJ1-2, and possibly TRBD1, on 5 matching bases. In the germline V gene, CDR1 corresponds to SGHRS and CDR2 to YFSETQ. Trimming at the junction amounts to 0 bases on V and 6 bases on J, and the germline ends lie 12 bases apart. There are 14 amino acids in the CDR3, from cysteine to phenylalanine inclusive. Just the 42-base CDR3 DNA is kept, in frame starting at base 1.